A selection of T cell receptor beta chains follows, all from one sample in a study of cytomegalovirus exposure and HLA in healthy donors. Generated by immunoSEQ multiplex PCR, the TCRdb table keeps only in-frame clones and is missing some. The sample carries tens of thousands of clones, more than 75% recorded once. The sample comprised PBMCs. Receptors originate from a man aged 18 to 30 in good health and CMV-seronegative. Each CDR3 is given without its conserved first and last residue. The D gene is left open where the match is weak.

>TRBV7-2|TRBJ1-2|TRBD1
ASSFGTGGWRGYT
>TRBV30|TRBJ1-2|TRBD1
AWRHETGFYGYT
>TRBV18|TRBJ1-2|.
ASSLPTAADLGYT
>TRBV30|TRBJ2-3|TRBD1
ASRDRGRTDTQY
>TRBV19|TRBJ2-1|.
ASSIWGDEQF
>TRBV6-1|TRBJ1-3|.
ASKSGGAGNTIY
>TRBV7-2|TRBJ1-2|.
ASSLVGPEYGYT
>TRBV30|TRBJ1-3|.
ARAGPGNTIY
>TRBV2|TRBJ2-2|.
ASKGIWTGELF
>TRBV28|TRBJ2-7|.
ASSNGGVYEQY
>TRBV28|TRBJ2-3|.
ASSFQGTGTDTQY
>TRBV10-3|TRBJ2-7|TRBD1
AISSGQGVYEQY
>TRBV6-5|TRBJ2-5|.
ATARGRETQY
>TRBV27|TRBJ1-2|TRBD1
ASSRGQPYDYT
>TRBV28|TRBJ2-7|.
ASRSIPGSPRNEQY
>TRBV10-3|TRBJ2-1|TRBD2
AIQLAASYNEQF
>TRBV7-2|TRBJ2-1|.
ASTLLASSYNEQF
>TRBV7-2|TRBJ2-7|.
ASSYSAADFYEQY
>TRBV5-1|TRBJ2-7|TRBD2
ASSSGGDYEQY
>TRBV7-2|TRBJ2-3|.
ASSGGTDTQY
>TRBV9|TRBJ2-5|.
ASTHGVGQETQY
>TRBV29-1|TRBJ1-1|.
SVHRVLNTEAF
>TRBV27|TRBJ2-7|.
ASSFTLGHLVSYEQY
>TRBV7-9|TRBJ1-1|.
ASSLQGNANTEAF
>TRBV10-3|TRBJ2-2|.
AISESQGSTGELF
>TRBV7-3|TRBJ2-2|.
ASGQNTGELF
>TRBV21-1|TRBJ2-1|.
ASSKAEPGLAGVLPYNEQF
>TRBV5-1|TRBJ1-1|.
ASSSGNSGTRSTEAF
>TRBV5-6|TRBJ1-6|TRBD1
ASSSLRVQGANSPLH
>TRBV27|TRBJ2-4|TRBD1
ASSLQGKNIQY
>TRBV7-2|TRBJ1-5|TRBD1
ATSPTGGGQPQH
>TRBV6-4|TRBJ2-7|.
ASSDTGVTSYEQY
>TRBV18|TRBJ2-3|.
ASSSNSGTSTDTQY
>TRBV10-3|TRBJ1-1|.
AISEQAEAF
>TRBV7-9|TRBJ1-1|.
ASSLDGTNTEAF
>TRBV18|TRBJ2-1|.
ASSRLGVMNEQF
>TRBV10-3|TRBJ2-1|.
AIGAGGLLRKGNEQF
>TRBV9|TRBJ1-2|.
ASARGGGTGNYGYT
>TRBV28|TRBJ1-1|.
ASSFQGVNTEAF
>TRBV30|TRBJ2-2|TRBD1
AWISGQGLGELF
>TRBV28|TRBJ1-6|TRBD1
ASSLRGQGAANSPLH
>TRBV5-1|TRBJ2-3|.
ASSFSGKSTDTQY
>TRBV11-1|TRBJ2-7|.
ASSFNGPSYEQY
>TRBV28|TRBJ1-1|TRBD1
ASSLLFQGQGSGEAF
>TRBV19|TRBJ1-3|TRBD1
ASHPLRTGTTSGNTIY
>TRBV29-1|TRBJ1-2|TRBD1
SVRGDRSLYGYT
>TRBV5-4|TRBJ2-2|.
ASSALLGTSTGELF
>TRBV2|TRBJ1-4|.
ASSEDNPNLANEKLF
>TRBV5-1|TRBJ1-1|.
ASSPWQGTGEAF